This TCR beta chain originates from a study of blood T cell repertoires in COVID-19. Per the original data handling: Reference gene primer amplification yielded estimated nucleated cell counts. Here immunoSEQ multiplex PCR was the method, and the copy in TCRdb shows in-frame clones only, minus some. The DNA gave D and trimming, while V, J and clone size come from that table. The data contain a few hundred thousand clones, less than 90% of them singletons. Recovery among Cohort 3 donors was established by two negative PCRs, clearance, or symptom resolution. The CDR3 loop spans 15 amino acids. CDR1 is SGHTS and CDR2 is YDEGEE in the germline V gene. V was pared by 4 bases and J by 0 bases, with 4 bases of the junction left unmatched.

The origin of this receptor is a woman aged 25 to 39 who had recovered from COVID-19. V is TRBV5-8 and J is TRBJ1-5; TRBD1 aligns across 7 bases. The sequencing input was PBMCs or T cells enriched from blood (not recorded which). CDR3 coding DNA: TGTGCCAGCAGCAGGAACAGGGGTAGCAATCAGCCCCAGCATTTT. Translation: CASSRNRGSNQPQHF.